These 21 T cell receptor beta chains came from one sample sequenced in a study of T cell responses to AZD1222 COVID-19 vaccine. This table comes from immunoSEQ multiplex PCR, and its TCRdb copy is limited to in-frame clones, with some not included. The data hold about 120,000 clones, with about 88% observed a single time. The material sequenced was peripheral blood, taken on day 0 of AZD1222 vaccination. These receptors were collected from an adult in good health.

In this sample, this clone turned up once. The CDR3 spells CASSSRSSYNEQFF. CDR3 sequence (DNA): TGTGCCAGCAGTTCGCGAAGCTCCTACAATGAGCAGTTCTTC. V and J are TRBV6-5 and TRBJ2-1; no clear D gene. With 4 bases removed from V and 0 bases from J, the gap between germline ends came to 7 bases. The CDR3 contains 14 residues. Germline CDR1 MNHEY, CDR2 SVGAGI.

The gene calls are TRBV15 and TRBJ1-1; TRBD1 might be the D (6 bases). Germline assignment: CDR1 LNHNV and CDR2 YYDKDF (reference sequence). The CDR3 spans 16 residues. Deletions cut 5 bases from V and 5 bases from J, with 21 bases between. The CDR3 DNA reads TGTGCCACCAGCTCCCTAGGGGAGGGGGGGTTAACTGAAGCTTTCTTT. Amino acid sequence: CATSSLGEGGLTEAFF.

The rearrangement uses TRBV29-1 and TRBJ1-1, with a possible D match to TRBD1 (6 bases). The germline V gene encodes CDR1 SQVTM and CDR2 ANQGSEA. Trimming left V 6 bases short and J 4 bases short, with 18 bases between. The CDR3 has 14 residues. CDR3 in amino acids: CSVVGAEGGTEAFF. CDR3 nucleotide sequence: TGCAGCGTCGTGGGCGCGGAAGGGGGCACTGAAGCTTTCTTT. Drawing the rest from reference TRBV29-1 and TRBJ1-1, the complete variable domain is SAVISQKPSRDICQRGTSLTIQCQVDSQVTMMFWYRQQPGQSLTLIATANQGSEATYESGFVIDKFPISRPNLTFSTLTVSNMSPEDSSIYLCSVVGAEGGTEAFFGQGTRLTVV.

CDR3 loop: CASKGDTLYEQYF. The CDR3 DNA reads as TGTGCCAGCAAAGGGGACACCCTCTACGAGCAGTACTTC. The rearrangement joins TRBV2 to TRBJ2-7; TRBD1 might be the D (6 bases). The CDR3 length is 13 residues. CDR1 and CDR2 (germline): SNHLY, FYNNEI. The V gene lost 7 bases and the J gene lost 3 bases, with 13 bases spanning the gap.

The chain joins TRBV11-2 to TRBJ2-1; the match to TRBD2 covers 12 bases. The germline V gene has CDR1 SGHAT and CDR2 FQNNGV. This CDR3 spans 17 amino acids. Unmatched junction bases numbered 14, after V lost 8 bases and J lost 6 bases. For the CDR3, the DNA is TGTGCCAGCTGTAGGATGGCGACTAGCGGGAGTGGCAATGAGCAGTTCTTC. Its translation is CASCRMATSGSGNEQFF.

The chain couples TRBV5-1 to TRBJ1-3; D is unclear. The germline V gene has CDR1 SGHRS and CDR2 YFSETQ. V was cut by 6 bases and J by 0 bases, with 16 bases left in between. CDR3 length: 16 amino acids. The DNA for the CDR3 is TGCGCCAGCACCCTCGGGGATTTCGGCTCTGGAAACACCATATATTTT. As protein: CASTLGDFGSGNTIYF.

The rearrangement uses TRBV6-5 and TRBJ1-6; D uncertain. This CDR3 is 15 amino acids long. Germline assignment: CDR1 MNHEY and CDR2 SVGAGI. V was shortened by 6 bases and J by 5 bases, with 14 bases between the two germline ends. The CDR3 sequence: CASSPARPDNSPLHF. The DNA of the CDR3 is TGTGCCAGCAGCCCCGCCAGGCCTGATAATTCACCCCTCCACTTT.

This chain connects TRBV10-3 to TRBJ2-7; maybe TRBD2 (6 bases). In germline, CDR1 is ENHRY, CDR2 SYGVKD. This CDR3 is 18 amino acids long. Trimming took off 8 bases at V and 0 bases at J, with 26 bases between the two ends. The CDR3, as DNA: TGTGCCATCGGAGGGCCCTCGTCTGACGGGAAGAGCTCCTACGAGCAGTACTTC. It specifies CAIGGPSSDGKSSYEQYF.

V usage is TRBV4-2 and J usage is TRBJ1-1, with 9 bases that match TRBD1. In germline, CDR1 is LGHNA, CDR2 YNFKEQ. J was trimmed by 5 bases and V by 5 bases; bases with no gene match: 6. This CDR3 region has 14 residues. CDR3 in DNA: TGTGCCAGCAGCAGGTTGACAGGGGGGACTGAAGCTTTCTTT. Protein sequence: CASSRLTGGTEAFF.

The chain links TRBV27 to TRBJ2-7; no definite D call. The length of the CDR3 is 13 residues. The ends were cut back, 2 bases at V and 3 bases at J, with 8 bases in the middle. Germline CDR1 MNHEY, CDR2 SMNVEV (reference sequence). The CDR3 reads CASSLGGDYEQYF. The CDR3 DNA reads TGTGCCAGCAGTTTAGGCGGTGACTACGAGCAGTACTTC.

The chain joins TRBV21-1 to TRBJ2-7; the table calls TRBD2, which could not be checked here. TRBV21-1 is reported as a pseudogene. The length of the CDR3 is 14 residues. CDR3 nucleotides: TGTGCCAGCAGCATGAGCGGGAGGGCCTACGAGCAGTACTTC. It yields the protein CASSMSGRAYEQYF.

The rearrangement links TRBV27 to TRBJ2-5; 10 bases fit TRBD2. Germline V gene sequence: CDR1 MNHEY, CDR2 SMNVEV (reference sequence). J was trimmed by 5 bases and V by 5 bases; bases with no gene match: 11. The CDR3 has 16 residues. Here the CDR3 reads CASSRISGRAGETQYF. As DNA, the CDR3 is TGTGCCAGCAGTCGAATAAGCGGGAGGGCCGGGGAGACCCAGTACTTC.

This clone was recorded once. The CDR3 DNA is TGTGCCAGCAGTTACCGCGGGGAATCCAAAAACATTCAGTACTTC. Protein sequence: CASSYRGESKNIQYF. The chain combines TRBV6-5 with TRBJ2-4; tentatively, D is TRBD2 (6 bases). CDR3 size: 15 residues. Trimming shortened V by 2 bases and J by 2 bases, and 10 bases separated the two germline ends. Per germline, CDR1 MNHEY and CDR2 SVGAGI.

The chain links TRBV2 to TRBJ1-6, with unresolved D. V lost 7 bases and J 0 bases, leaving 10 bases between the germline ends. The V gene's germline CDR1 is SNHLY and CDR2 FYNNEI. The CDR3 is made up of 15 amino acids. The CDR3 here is CASIKEFSYNSPLHF. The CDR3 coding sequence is TGTGCCAGCATCAAAGAGTTCTCCTATAATTCACCCCTCCACTTT.

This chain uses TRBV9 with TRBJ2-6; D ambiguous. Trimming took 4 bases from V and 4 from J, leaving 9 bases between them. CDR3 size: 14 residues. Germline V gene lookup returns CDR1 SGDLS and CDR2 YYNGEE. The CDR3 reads CASSPWTGANVLTF. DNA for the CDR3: TGTGCCAGCAGCCCCTGGACGGGGGCCAACGTCCTGACTTTC.

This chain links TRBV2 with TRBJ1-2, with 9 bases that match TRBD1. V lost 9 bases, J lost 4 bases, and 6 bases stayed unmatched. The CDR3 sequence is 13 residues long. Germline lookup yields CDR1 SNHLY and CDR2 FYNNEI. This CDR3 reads CASSTGGSYGYTF. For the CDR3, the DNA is TGTGCCAGTTCGACAGGGGGGAGCTATGGCTACACCTTC.

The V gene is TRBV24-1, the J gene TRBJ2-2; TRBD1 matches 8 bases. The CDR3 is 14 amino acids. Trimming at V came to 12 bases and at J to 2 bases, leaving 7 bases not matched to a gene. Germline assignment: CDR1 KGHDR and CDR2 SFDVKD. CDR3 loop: CAARTGSNTGELFF. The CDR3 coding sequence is TGTGCCGCTAGGACAGGGAGTAACACCGGGGAGCTGTTTTTT.

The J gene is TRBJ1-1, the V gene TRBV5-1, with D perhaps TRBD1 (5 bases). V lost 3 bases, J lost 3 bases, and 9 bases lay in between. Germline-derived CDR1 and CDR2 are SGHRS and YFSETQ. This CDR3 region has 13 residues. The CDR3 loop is CASSWGRDTEAFF. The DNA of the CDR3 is TGCGCCAGCAGCTGGGGACGAGACACTGAAGCTTTCTTT.

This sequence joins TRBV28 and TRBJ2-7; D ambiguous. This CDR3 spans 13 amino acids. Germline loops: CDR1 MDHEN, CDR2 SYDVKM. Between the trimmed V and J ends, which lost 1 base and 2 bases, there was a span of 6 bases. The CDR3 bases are TGTGCCAGCAGTTTATACCCCACCTACGAGCAGTACTTC. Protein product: CASSLYPTYEQYF.

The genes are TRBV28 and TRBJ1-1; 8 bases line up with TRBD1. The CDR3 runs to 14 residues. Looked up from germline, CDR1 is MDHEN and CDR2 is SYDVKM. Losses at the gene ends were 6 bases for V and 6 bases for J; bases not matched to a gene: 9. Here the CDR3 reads CASSNDRGFSEAFF. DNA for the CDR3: TGTGCCAGCAGCAACGACAGGGGTTTCTCTGAAGCTTTCTTT.

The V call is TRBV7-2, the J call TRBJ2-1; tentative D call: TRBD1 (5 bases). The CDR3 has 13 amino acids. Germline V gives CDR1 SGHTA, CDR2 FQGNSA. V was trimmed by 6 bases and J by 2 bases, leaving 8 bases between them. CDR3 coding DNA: TGTGCCAGCAGACACAGGACCTACAATGAGCAGTTCTTC. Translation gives CASRHRTYNEQFF.